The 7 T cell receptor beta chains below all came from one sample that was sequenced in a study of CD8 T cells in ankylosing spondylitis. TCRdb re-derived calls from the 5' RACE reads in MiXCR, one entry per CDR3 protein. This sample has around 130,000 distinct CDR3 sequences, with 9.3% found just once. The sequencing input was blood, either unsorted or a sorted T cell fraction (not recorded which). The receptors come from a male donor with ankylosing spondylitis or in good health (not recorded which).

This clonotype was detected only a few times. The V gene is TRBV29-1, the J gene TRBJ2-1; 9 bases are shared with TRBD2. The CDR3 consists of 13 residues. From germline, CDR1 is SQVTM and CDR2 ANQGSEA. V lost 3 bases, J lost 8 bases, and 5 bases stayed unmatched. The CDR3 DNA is TGCAGCGTTGAGCGGGAGGGCCCCCATGAGCAGTTCTTC. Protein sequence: CSVEREGPHEQFF.

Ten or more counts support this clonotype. CDR3 sequence (DNA): TGTGCCAGCAGCTTAGGGTCCAAGGGGAATGAGCAGTTCTTC. Its translation is CASSLGSKGNEQFF. The rearrangement joins TRBV7-9 to TRBJ2-1; D is perhaps TRBD1 (5 bases). The CDR3 totals 14 residues. Germline V lookup: CDR1 SEHNR, CDR2 FQNEAQ (reference sequence). Trimming cost V 1 base and J 7 bases, with 11 bases left between them.

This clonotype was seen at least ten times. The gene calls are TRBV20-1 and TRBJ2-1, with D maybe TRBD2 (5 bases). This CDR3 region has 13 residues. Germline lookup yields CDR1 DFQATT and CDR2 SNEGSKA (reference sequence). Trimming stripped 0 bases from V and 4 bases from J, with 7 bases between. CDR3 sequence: CSARDSGYNEQFF. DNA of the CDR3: TGCAGTGCTAGAGATTCGGGGTACAATGAGCAGTTCTTC.

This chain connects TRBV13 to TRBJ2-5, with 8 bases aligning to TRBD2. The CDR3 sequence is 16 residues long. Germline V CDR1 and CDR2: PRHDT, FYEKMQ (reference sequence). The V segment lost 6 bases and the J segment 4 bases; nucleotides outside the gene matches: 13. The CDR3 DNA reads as TGTGCCAGCAGTCCCCCCAGCGGGAGAGGTCGAGAGACCCAGTACTTC. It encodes CASSPPSGRGRETQYF.

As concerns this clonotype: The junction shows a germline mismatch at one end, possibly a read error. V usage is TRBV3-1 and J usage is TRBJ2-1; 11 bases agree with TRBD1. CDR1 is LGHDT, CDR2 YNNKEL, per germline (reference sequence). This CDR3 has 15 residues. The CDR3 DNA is TGTGCCAGCAGCCAAGGGACAGGGGGCTACAATGAGAAGTTCTTC. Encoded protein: CASSQGTGGYNEKFF.

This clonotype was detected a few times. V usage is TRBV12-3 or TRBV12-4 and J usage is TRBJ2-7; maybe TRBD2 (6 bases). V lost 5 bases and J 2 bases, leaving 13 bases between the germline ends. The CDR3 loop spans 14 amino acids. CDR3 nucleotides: TGTGCCAGCAGTAATCGGCAGCGGGCCTACGAGCAGTACTTC. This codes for CASSNRQRAYEQYF.

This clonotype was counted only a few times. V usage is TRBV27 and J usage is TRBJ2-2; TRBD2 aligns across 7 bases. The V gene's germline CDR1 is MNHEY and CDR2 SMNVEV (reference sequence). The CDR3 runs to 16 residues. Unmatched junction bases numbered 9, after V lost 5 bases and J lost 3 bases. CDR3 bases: TGTGCCAGCAGTCCGGGGACTAATAGTTACACCGGGGAGCTGTTTTTT. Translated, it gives CASSPGTNSYTGELFF.